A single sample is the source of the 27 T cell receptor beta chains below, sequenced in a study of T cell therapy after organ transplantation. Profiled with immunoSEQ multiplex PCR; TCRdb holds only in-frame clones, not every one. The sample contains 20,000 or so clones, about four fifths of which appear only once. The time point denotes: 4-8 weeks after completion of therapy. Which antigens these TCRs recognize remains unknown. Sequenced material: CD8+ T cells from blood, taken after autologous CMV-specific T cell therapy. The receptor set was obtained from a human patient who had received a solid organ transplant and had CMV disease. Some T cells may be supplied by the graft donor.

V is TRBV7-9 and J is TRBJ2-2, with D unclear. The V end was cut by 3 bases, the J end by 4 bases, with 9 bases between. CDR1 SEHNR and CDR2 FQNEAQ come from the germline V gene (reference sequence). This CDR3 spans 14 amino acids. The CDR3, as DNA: TGTGCCAGCAGCTTTCCGCCGGCCACCGGGGAGCTGTTTTTT. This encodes CASSFPPATGELFF. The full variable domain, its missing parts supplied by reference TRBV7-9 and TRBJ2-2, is DTGVSQNPRHKITKRGQNVTFRCDPISEHNRLYWYRQTLGQGPEFLTYFQNEAQLEKSRLLSDRFSAERPKGSFSTLEIQRTEQGDSAMYLCASSFPPATGELFFGEGSRLTVL.

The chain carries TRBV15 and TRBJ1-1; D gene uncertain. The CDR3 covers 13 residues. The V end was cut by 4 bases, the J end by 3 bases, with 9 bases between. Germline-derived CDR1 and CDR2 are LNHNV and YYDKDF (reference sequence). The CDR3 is CATSTREYTEAFF. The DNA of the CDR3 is TGTGCCACCAGCACCCGAGAGTACACTGAAGCTTTCTTT.

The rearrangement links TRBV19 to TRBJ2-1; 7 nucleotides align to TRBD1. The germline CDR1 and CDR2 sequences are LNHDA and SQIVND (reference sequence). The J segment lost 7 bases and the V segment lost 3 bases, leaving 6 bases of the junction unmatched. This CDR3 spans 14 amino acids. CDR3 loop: CASSIGLTGNEQFF. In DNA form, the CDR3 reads TGTGCCAGTAGTATCGGCCTGACAGGGAATGAGCAGTTCTTC.

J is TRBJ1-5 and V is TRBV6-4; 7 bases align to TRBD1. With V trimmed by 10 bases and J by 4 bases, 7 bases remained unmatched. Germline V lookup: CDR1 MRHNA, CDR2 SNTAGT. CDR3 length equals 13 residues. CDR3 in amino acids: CAIKGQANQPQHF. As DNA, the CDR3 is TGTGCCATTAAAGGACAGGCAAATCAGCCCCAGCATTTT.

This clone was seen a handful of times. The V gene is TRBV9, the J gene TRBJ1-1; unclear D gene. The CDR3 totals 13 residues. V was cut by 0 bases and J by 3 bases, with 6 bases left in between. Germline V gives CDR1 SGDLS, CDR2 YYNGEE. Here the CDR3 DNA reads TGTGCCAGCAGCGTAGGGGTCTACACTGAAGCTTTCTTT. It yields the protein CASSVGVYTEAFF.

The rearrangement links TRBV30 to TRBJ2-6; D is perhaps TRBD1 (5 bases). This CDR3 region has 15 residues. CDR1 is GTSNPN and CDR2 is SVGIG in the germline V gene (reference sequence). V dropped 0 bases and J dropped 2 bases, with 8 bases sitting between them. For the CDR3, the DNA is TGTGCCTGGAGTGTCTTGGACACTGGGGCCAACGTCCTGACTTTC. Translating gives CAWSVLDTGANVLTF.

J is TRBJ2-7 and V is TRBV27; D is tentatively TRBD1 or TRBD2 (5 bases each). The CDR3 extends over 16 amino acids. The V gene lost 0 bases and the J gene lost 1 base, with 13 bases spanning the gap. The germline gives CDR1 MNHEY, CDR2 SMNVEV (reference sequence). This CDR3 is CASSLSVGERSYEQYF. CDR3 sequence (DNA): TGTGCCAGCAGTTTATCAGTGGGGGAGAGATCCTACGAGCAGTACTTC.

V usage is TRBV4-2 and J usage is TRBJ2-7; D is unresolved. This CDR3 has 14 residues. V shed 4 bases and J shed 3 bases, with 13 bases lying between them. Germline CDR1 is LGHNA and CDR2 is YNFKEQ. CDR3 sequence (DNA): TGTGCCAGCAGCCTCGGCTTAAAAAACTACGAGCAGTACTTC. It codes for CASSLGLKNYEQYF.

This CDR3 is CASSSRTGLYNEQFF. The CDR3 DNA sequence: TGTGCCAGCAGCTCCCGGACAGGGTTATACAATGAGCAGTTCTTC. The chain has TRBV6-5 and TRBJ2-1; 8 bases map to TRBD1. CDR1 and CDR2 (germline): MNHEY, SVGAGI. The CDR3 length is 15 residues. V shed 6 bases, J shed 4 bases, and the junction held 8 bases outside the gene matches.

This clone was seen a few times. The CDR3 coding sequence is TGTGCCAGCAGTGAATCGGTTTCGGGGGGCCATCAGCCCCAGCATTTT. Its protein is CASSESVSGGHQPQHF. V gene TRBV6-1 combines with J gene TRBJ1-5, with D possibly matching TRBD1 (6 bases). The CDR3 is made up of 16 amino acids. With 2 bases removed from V and 5 bases from J, the gap between germline ends came to 16 bases. Germline lookup yields CDR1 MNHNS and CDR2 SASEGT.

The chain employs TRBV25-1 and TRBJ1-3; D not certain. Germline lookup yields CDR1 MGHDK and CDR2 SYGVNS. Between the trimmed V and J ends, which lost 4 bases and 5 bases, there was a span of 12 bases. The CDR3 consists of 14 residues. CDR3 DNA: TGTGCCAGCAGTGTCGGTTTTGGTAGAAACACCATATATTTT. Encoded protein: CASSVGFGRNTIYF.

CDR3 protein: CSVEEGGRTEAFF. The DNA for the CDR3 is TGCAGCGTTGAAGAAGGGGGTAGGACTGAAGCTTTCTTT. V usage is TRBV29-1 and J usage is TRBJ1-1, with D possibly being TRBD1 (6 bases). V gave up 0 bases and J gave up 5 bases, with 10 bases separating them. Germline CDR1 is SQVTM and CDR2 is ANQGSEA. The CDR3 totals 13 residues.

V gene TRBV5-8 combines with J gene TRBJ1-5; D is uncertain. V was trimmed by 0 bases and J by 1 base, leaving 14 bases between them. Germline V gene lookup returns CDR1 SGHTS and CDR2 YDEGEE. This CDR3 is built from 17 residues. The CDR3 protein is CASSLVGWSISNQPQHF. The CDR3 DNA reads TGTGCCAGCAGCTTGGTCGGGTGGAGTATAAGCAATCAGCCCCAGCATTTT. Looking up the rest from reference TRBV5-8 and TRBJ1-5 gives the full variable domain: EAGVTQSPTHLIKTRGQQATLRCSPISGHTSVYWYQQALGLGLQFLLWYDEGEERNRGNFPPRFSGRQFPNYSSELNVNALELEDSALYLCASSLVGWSISNQPQHFGDGTRLSIL.

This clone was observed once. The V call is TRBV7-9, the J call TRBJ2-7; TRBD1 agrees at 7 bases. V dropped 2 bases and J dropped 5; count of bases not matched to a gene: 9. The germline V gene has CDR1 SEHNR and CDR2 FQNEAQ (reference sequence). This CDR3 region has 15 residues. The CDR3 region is CASSLPPGQDDEQYF. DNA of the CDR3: TGTGCCAGCAGCTTACCTCCCGGACAGGATGACGAGCAGTACTTC.

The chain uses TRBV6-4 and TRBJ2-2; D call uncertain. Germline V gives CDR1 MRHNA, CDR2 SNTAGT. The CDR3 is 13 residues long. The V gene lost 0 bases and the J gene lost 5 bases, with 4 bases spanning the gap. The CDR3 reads CASSDSPTGELFF. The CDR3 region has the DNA TGTGCCAGCAGTGACTCTCCTACCGGGGAGCTGTTTTTT.

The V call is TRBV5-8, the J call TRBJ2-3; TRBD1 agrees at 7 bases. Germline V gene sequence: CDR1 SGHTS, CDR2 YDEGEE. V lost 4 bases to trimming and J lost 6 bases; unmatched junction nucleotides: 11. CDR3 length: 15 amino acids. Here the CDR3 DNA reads TGTGCCAGCAGCCACCCGACAGGGCTAGCCGATACGCAGTATTTT. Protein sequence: CASSHPTGLADTQYF.

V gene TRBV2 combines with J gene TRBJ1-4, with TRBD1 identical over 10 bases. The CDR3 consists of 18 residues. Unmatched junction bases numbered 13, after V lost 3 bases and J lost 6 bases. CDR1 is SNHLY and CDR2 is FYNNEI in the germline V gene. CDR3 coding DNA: TGTGCCAGCAGTGACGTCCCGGGACAGGGGCCGGGGGATGAAAAACTGTTTTTT. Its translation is CASSDVPGQGPGDEKLFF.

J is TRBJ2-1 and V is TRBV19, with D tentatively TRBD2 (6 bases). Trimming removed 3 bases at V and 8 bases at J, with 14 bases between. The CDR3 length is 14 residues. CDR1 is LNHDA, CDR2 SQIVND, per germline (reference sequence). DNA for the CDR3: TGTGCCAGTAGTATGGTGCGGGATGGGGATGAGCAGTTCTTC. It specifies CASSMVRDGDEQFF.

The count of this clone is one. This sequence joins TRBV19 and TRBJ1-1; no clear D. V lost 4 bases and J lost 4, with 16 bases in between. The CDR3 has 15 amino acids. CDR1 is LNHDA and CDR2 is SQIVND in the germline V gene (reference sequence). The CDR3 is CASSTPLDRGTEAFF. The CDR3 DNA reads TGTGCCAGTAGTACCCCTTTGGATCGTGGCACTGAAGCTTTCTTT.

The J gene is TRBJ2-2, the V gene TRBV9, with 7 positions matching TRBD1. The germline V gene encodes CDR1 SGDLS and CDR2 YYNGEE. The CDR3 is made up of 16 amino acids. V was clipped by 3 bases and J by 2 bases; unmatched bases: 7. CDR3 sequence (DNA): TGTGCCAGCAGCGCTACCGGGACAGCCAACACCGGGGAGCTGTTTTTT. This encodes CASSATGTANTGELFF.

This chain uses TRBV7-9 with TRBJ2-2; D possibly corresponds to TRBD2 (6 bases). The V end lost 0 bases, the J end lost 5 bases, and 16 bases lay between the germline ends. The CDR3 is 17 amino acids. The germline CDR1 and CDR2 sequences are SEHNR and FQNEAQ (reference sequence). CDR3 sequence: CASSLAIGLPKTGELFF. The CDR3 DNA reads TGTGCCAGCAGCTTAGCGATTGGACTACCAAAGACCGGGGAGCTGTTTTTT. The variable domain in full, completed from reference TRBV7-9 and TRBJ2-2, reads DTGVSQNPRHKITKRGQNVTFRCDPISEHNRLYWYRQTLGQGPEFLTYFQNEAQLEKSRLLSDRFSAERPKGSFSTLEIQRTEQGDSAMYLCASSLAIGLPKTGELFFGEGSRLTVL.

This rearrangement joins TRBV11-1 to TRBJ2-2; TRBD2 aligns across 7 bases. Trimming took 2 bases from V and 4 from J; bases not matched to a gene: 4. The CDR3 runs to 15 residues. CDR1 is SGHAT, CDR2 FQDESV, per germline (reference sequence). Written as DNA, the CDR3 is TGTGCCAGCAGCTTAACTAGCGCCGGCACCGGGGAGCTGTTTTTT. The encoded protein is CASSLTSAGTGELFF.

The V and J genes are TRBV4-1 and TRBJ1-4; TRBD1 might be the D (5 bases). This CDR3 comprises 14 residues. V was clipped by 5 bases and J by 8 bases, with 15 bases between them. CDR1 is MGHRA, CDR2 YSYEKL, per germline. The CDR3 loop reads CASSTGGSFEKLFF. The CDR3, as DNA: TGCGCCAGCAGCACGGGGGGAAGTTTCGAAAAACTGTTTTTT.

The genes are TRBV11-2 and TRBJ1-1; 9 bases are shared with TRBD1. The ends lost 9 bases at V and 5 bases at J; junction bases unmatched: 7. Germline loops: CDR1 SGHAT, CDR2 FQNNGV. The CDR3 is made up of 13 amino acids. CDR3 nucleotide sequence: TGTGCCAGTCAGGGACAGGGCGGGACTGAAGCTTTCTTT. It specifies CASQGQGGTEAFF.

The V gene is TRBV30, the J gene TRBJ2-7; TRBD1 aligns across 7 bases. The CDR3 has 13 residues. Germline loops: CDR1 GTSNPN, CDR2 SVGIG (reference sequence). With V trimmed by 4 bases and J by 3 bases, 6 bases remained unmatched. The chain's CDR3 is CAWKNGQDYEQYF. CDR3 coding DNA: TGTGCCTGGAAAAACGGACAGGACTACGAGCAGTACTTC. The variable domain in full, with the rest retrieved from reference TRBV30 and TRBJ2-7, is SQTIHQWPATLVQPVGSPLSLECTVEGTSNPNLYWYRQAAGRGLQLLFYSVGIGQISSEVPQNLSASRPQDRQFILSSKKLLLSDSGFYLCAWKNGQDYEQYFGPGTRLTVT.

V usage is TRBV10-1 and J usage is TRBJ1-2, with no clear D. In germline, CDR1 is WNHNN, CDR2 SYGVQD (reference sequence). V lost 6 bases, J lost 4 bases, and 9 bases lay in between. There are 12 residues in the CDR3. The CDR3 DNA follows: TGCGCCAGCAGGATGGTTTCCTATGGCTACACCTTC. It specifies CASRMVSYGYTF.

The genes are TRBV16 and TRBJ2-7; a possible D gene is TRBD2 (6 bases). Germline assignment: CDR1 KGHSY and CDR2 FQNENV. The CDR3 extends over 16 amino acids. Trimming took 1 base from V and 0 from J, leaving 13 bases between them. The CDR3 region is CASSQLGRGSSYEQYF. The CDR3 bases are TGTGCCAGCAGCCAATTGGGGCGGGGCAGCTCCTACGAGCAGTACTTC.